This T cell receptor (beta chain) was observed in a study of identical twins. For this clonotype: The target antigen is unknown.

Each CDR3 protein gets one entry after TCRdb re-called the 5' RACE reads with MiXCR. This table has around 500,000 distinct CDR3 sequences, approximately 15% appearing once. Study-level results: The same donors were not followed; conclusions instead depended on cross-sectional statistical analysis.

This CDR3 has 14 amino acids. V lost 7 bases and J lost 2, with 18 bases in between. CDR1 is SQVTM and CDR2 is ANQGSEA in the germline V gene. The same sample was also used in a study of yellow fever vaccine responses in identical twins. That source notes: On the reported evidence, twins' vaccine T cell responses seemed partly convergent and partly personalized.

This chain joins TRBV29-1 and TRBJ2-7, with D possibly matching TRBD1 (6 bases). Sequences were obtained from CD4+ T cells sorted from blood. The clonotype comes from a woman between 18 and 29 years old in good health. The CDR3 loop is CSATRQAAAYEQYF. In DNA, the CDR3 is TGCAGCGCAACCAGACAGGCAGCAGCCTACGAGCAGTACTTC.